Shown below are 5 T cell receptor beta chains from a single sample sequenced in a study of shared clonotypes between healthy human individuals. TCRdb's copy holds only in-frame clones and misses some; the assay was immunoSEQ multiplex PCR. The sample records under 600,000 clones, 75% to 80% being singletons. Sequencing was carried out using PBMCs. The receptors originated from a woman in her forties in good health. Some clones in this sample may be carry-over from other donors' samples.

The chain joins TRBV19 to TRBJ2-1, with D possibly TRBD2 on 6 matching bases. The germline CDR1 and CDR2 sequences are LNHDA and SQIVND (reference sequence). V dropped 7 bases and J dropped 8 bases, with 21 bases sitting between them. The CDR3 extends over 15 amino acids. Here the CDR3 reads CASNPGRDYEYEQFF. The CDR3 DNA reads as TGTGCCAGTAACCCCGGGCGGGATTACGAGTATGAGCAGTTCTTC.

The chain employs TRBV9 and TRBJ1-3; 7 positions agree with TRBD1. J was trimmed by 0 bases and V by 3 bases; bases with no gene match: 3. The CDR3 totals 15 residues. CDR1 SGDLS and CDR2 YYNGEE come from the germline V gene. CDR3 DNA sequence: TGTGCCAGCAGCGGGGGACAGCTCTCTGGAAACACCATATATTTT. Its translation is CASSGGQLSGNTIYF.

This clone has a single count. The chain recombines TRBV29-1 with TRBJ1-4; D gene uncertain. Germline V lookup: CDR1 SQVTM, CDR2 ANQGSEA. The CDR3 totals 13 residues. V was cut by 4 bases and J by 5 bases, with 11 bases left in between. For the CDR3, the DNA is TGCAGCGTTGGTAAGGCCACCAATGAAAAACTGTTTTTT. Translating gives CSVGKATNEKLFF.

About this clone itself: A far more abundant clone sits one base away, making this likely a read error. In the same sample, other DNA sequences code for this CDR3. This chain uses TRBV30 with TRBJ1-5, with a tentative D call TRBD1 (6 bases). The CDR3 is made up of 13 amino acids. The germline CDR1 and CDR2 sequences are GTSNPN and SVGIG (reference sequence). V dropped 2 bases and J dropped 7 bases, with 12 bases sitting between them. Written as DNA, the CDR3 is TGTGCCTGGAGTAGGGGGAACGGACAGCCCCAGCATTTT. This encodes CAWSRGNGQPQHF.

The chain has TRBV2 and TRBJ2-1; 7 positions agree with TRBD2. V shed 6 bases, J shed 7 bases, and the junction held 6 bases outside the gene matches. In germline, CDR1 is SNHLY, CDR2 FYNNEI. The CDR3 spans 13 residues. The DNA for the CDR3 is TGTGCCAGCAGGGTGTCGCGGGAGAATGAGCAGTTCTTC. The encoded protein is CASRVSRENEQFF.